The sequence of this T cell receptor beta chain was determined in a study of metastatic and nonmetastatic thyroid tumors. Study at large: Repertoire data that came from the blood and tumor or nodule tissue of malignant and benign thyroid patients were compared. Study-level points and caveats: As reported, TCR beta diversity in blood and tumor was significantly higher in malignant thyroid tumors than in benign nodules.

The CDR3 covers 16 residues. J was trimmed by 6 bases and V by 1 base; bases with no gene match: 10. The germline gives CDR1 SGHRS, CDR2 YFSETQ. Each patient went into thyroid surgery without having received any treatment. This clone was seen ten or more times. The antigen is undetermined. Authors' analysis steps: Construction of a distant-metastasis classifier for papillary thyroid cancer relied on CDR3 differences across clinicopathological groups. TCRdb reprocessed the PCR reads via MiXCR. The V and J calls follow TCRdb's processing rather than the paper's. The table shows tens of thousands of clones, with under 15% occurring only once.

The sample was tumor tissue. The rearrangement uses TRBV5-1 and TRBJ2-1, with 7 bases fitting TRBD2. This receptor was identified in a female donor with papillary thyroid cancer or a benign thyroid nodule (not recorded which). Some clones in this sample may be carry-over from other donors' samples. The CDR3, as DNA: TGCGCCAGCAGCTTGCTTGGCGCGGGAGTGGGCAATGAGCAGTTCTTC. Its translation is CASSLLGAGVGNEQFF.